This is a list of T cell receptor beta chains from one sample in a study of chemoradiotherapy in HPV16-positive cancers. Profiling relied on immunoSEQ multiplex PCR, and the TCRdb table lists in-frame clones only, not all of them. Here the sample spans roughly 21,000 clones, around 85% being singletons. Material: blood, obtained from a patient who underwent chemoradiotherapy. All receptors derive from a human donor with HPV-associated anogenital cancer. The CDR3 runs from the conserved cysteine through the conserved F or W. The D gene is left open where the match is weak. The size field is filled for only some rows; it gives once, few, many or a size class.

v_gene: TRBV5-6
d_gene: TRBD1
abundance: -
len: 13
j_gene: TRBJ1-2
CDR3nt: TGTGCCAGCAGCCGGGACAGGGCTCAGGGCTACACCTTC
CDR3aa: CASSRDRAQGYTF

v_gene: TRBV7-3
d_gene: TRBD2
abundance: -
len: 15
j_gene: TRBJ2-1
CDR3nt: TGTGCCAGCAGCTTAAGAGGGGACTACTACAATGAGCAGTTCTTC
CDR3aa: CASSLRGDYYNEQFF

v_gene: TRBV6-5
d_gene: -
abundance: -
len: 13
j_gene: TRBJ2-3
CDR3nt: TGTGCCAGCCACTGGCCGGGCACAGATACGCAGTATTTT
CDR3aa: CASHWPGTDTQYF

v_gene: TRBV7-8
d_gene: TRBD1
abundance: -
len: 15
j_gene: TRBJ2-2
CDR3nt: TGTGCCAGCACCCCCCCAGGGGGCGACACCGGGGAGCTGTTTTTT
CDR3aa: CASTPPGGDTGELFF

v_gene: TRBV10-1
d_gene: -
abundance: few
len: 13
j_gene: TRBJ2-5
CDR3nt: TGCGCCAGCAGTGGGCTAGCACAAGAGACCCAGTACTTC
CDR3aa: CASSGLAQETQYF

v_gene: TRBV6-1
d_gene: -
abundance: -
len: 14
j_gene: TRBJ2-2
CDR3nt: TGTGCCAGCATACCGACAGCGAACACCGGGGAGCTGTTTTTT
CDR3aa: CASIPTANTGELFF

v_gene: TRBV5-1
d_gene: -
abundance: -
len: 16
j_gene: TRBJ2-3
CDR3nt: TGCGCCAGCAGCGTCGAAGCAGGGGCACGTACAGATACGCAGTATTTT
CDR3aa: CASSVEAGARTDTQYF

v_gene: TRBV5-6
d_gene: TRBD2
abundance: -
len: 15
j_gene: TRBJ2-1
CDR3nt: TGTGCCAGCAGCTTGGTAGCGGGGCCCTACAATGAGCAGTTCTTC
CDR3aa: CASSLVAGPYNEQFF

v_gene: TRBV9
d_gene: -
abundance: -
len: 12
j_gene: TRBJ2-2
CDR3nt: TGTGCCAGCACACGAGACACCGGGGAGCTGTTTTTT
CDR3aa: CASTRDTGELFF

v_gene: TRBV6-1
d_gene: TRBD1
abundance: -
len: 15
j_gene: TRBJ1-6
CDR3nt: TGTGCCAGCAGTGTTCTGGGACAGGGGAATTCACCCCTCCACTTT
CDR3aa: CASSVLGQGNSPLHF

v_gene: TRBV29-1
d_gene: -
abundance: -
len: 15
j_gene: TRBJ2-3
CDR3nt: TGCAGCGTTGAAGATCGGGCGGCTCTCACAGATACGCAGTATTTT
CDR3aa: CSVEDRAALTDTQYF

v_gene: TRBV11-3
d_gene: -
abundance: -
len: 13
j_gene: TRBJ1-3
CDR3nt: TGTGCCAGCAGCTTTCGATTAGGCAACACCATATATTTT
CDR3aa: CASSFRLGNTIYF